This is a list of T cell receptor beta chains from one sample in a study of T cell responses to AZD1222 COVID-19 vaccine. The data were produced by immunoSEQ multiplex PCR, yet TCRdb's version contains in-frame clones alone and is incomplete. The sample has roughly 150,000 clones; approximately 90% are singletons. The starting material was peripheral blood, obtained 28 days after the second AZD1222 dose. Receptor source: an adult who received the AZD1222 COVID-19 vaccine. The CDR3 runs from the conserved cysteine through the conserved F or W. Not all rows give a size; the values are once, few, many and, for expanded clones, a class.

clone size: NA; J gene: TRBJ1-2; V gene: TRBV5-1; CDR3 protein: CASSLGRDYGYTF
clone size: NA; J gene: TRBJ1-2; V gene: TRBV7-9; CDR3 protein: CASSLLGTGVSGYTF
clone size: NA; J gene: TRBJ2-2; V gene: TRBV19; CDR3 protein: CASTGGIYSGELFF
clone size: NA; J gene: TRBJ1-2; V gene: TRBV3-1/TRBV3-2; CDR3 protein: CASSPTNNANYGYTF
clone size: NA; J gene: TRBJ2-1; V gene: TRBV7-9; CDR3 protein: CASSAHMGGLRDEQFF
clone size: few; J gene: TRBJ2-7; V gene: TRBV18; CDR3 protein: CASSLGRGSDEQYF
clone size: NA; J gene: TRBJ2-5; V gene: TRBV6-2/TRBV6-3; CDR3 protein: CASSYGAGAQETQYF
clone size: NA; J gene: TRBJ1-6; V gene: TRBV7-2; CDR3 protein: CASSPGRGLPLHF
clone size: NA; J gene: TRBJ2-3; V gene: TRBV3-1/TRBV3-2; CDR3 protein: CASSQVGGGDTQYF
clone size: NA; J gene: TRBJ1-2; V gene: TRBV11-2; CDR3 protein: CASSKPGQRLYGYTF
clone size: NA; J gene: TRBJ2-3; V gene: TRBV6-5; CDR3 protein: CASSRGGDTQYF
clone size: NA; J gene: TRBJ2-1; V gene: TRBV19; CDR3 protein: CASSMRQGAYNEQFF
clone size: NA; J gene: TRBJ1-2; V gene: TRBV5-6; CDR3 protein: CASSLRQGDGYTF
clone size: NA; J gene: TRBJ1-6; V gene: TRBV10-2; CDR3 protein: CASSESRQGNSPLHF
clone size: NA; J gene: TRBJ2-1; V gene: TRBV6-5; CDR3 protein: CASRVTGGVYNEQFF
clone size: few; J gene: TRBJ2-6; V gene: TRBV5-6; CDR3 protein: CASSRGPGANVLTF
clone size: NA; J gene: TRBJ2-7; V gene: TRBV2; CDR3 protein: CATKGQGSSYEQYF
clone size: NA; J gene: TRBJ2-3; V gene: TRBV3-1/TRBV3-2; CDR3 protein: CASSPAGFTDTQYF